This T cell receptor beta chain is from a study of blood T cell repertoires in COVID-19. The overall study: Samples taken during acute and convalescent COVID-19 were collected in the United States, Italy and Spain.

Produced via immunoSEQ multiplex PCR; TCRdb's table is partial and in-frame only. Of around 260,000 clones in the sample, roughly 90% were seen once. Germline loops: CDR1 LGHDT, CDR2 YNNKEL (reference sequence). There are 15 residues in the CDR3. V was pared by 2 bases and J by 8 bases, with 5 bases of the junction left unmatched. The sample holds a few counts of this clone. The clonotype was recovered from a woman in her 30s with active or convalescent COVID-19. Specimen: peripheral blood. V usage is TRBV3-1 (or the pseudogene TRBV3-2) and J usage is TRBJ2-2; 10 bases line up with TRBD1. The CDR3 DNA reads as TGTGCCAGCAGCCAAAAGACAGGGGGCACGGGGGAGCTGTTTTTT. Amino acid sequence: CASSQKTGGTGELFF.